This TCR beta chain was captured by sequencing in a study of sequential checkpoint blockade in melanoma. Only in-frame clones appear in the TCRdb table, and some are missing; sequencing was by immunoSEQ multiplex PCR. The data hold over 8,000 clones, with just under 65% observed a single time. V was pared by 1 base and J by 1 base, with 10 bases between. Germline V lookup: CDR1 SEHNR, CDR2 FQNEAQ (reference sequence). This CDR3 contains 15 residues. Regarding treatment: randomized to nivolumab then ipilimumab (arm A) or the reverse (arm B). From thawed PBMCs, live CD3+CD8+ cells negative for CD19 and CD56 were sorted.

Sequencing used CD8+ T cells sorted from blood (inferred from file names), obtained from a patient given nivolumab and ipilimumab in sequence. This receptor was identified in a human patient with melanoma. Some clones in this sample may be carry-over from other donors' samples. The chain couples TRBV7-9 to TRBJ1-2; D call uncertain. In DNA, the CDR3 is TGTGCCAGCAGCTTAGGCACAGTGATTAACTATGGCTACACCTTC. Translated: CASSLGTVINYGYTF.